Listed below are T cell receptor beta chains from one sample, sequenced in a study of cytomegalovirus exposure and HLA in healthy donors. Profiling relied on immunoSEQ multiplex PCR, and the TCRdb table lists in-frame clones only, not all of them. The table includes about 330,000 clones, 75% to 90% detected once. Sequencing was done on a sample of PBMCs. These receptors came from a woman younger than 30 in good health and CMV-seronegative. Each CDR3 is given with its conserved first and last residue. Fields, in order: V gene, J gene, D gene, CDR3 protein, CDR3 DNA. The D gene is left open where the match is weak.

v_call: TRBV4-3; j_call: TRBJ2-3; d_call: TRBD1; cdr3_aa: CASSQGPRGRSTDTQYF; cdr3_nt: TGCGCCAGCAGCCAAGGCCCCAGGGGGCGTAGCACAGATACGCAGTATTTT
v_call: TRBV6-1; j_call: TRBJ2-2; d_call: TRBD2; cdr3_aa: CASSDPSGRETNTGELFF; cdr3_nt: TGTGCCAGCAGTGACCCTAGCGGGAGGGAGACGAACACCGGGGAGCTGTTTTTT
v_call: TRBV5-4; j_call: TRBJ2-1; d_call: -; cdr3_aa: CASREGAREQFF; cdr3_nt: TGTGCCAGCAGGGAGGGGGCCAGGGAGCAGTTCTTC
v_call: TRBV5-1; j_call: TRBJ2-7; d_call: TRBD2; cdr3_aa: CASRLTSGLSYEQYF; cdr3_nt: TGCGCCAGCAGGTTGACTAGCGGGCTCTCCTACGAGCAGTACTTC
v_call: TRBV28; j_call: TRBJ2-1; d_call: TRBD2; cdr3_aa: CASRGWTSGTISSYNEQFF; cdr3_nt: TGTGCCAGCAGGGGATGGACTAGCGGGACGATAAGCTCCTACAATGAGCAGTTCTTC
v_call: TRBV6-1; j_call: TRBJ1-2; d_call: -; cdr3_aa: CASSEDEGEGYGYTF; cdr3_nt: TGTGCCAGCAGTGAAGACGAGGGGGAGGGCTATGGCTACACCTTC
v_call: TRBV27; j_call: TRBJ2-7; d_call: -; cdr3_aa: CASSFYGRGPNEQYF; cdr3_nt: TGTGCCAGCAGTTTCTACGGGCGGGGTCCCAACGAGCAGTACTTC
v_call: TRBV29-1; j_call: TRBJ2-1; d_call: TRBD2; cdr3_aa: CSVDRTSGNSYNEQFF; cdr3_nt: TGCAGCGTTGACAGGACTAGCGGGAACTCCTACAATGAGCAGTTCTTC
v_call: TRBV27; j_call: TRBJ2-1; d_call: TRBD2; cdr3_aa: CASRSGLAEWDEQFF; cdr3_nt: TGTGCCAGCAGGTCGGGACTAGCAGAATGGGATGAGCAGTTCTTC
v_call: TRBV25-1; j_call: TRBJ1-2; d_call: -; cdr3_aa: CASSLRENYGYTF; cdr3_nt: TGTGCCAGCAGTCTCAGGGAAAACTATGGCTACACCTTC
v_call: TRBV15; j_call: TRBJ1-4; d_call: TRBD1; cdr3_aa: CATSGDSEKLFF; cdr3_nt: TGTGCCACCAGCGGGGACAGTGAAAAACTGTTTTTT
v_call: TRBV28; j_call: TRBJ2-1; d_call: -; cdr3_aa: CASTSGTTYNEQFF; cdr3_nt: TGTGCCAGCACCTCCGGGACAACCTACAATGAGCAGTTCTTC
v_call: TRBV5-1; j_call: TRBJ1-3; d_call: TRBD1; cdr3_aa: CASSLGDRDSGNTIYF; cdr3_nt: TGCGCCAGCAGCTTGGGGGACAGGGACTCTGGAAACACCATATATTTT
v_call: TRBV5-1; j_call: TRBJ1-1; d_call: TRBD1; cdr3_aa: CASTRTGTENTEAFF; cdr3_nt: TGCGCCAGCACCCGTACCGGGACAGAGAACACTGAAGCTTTCTTT
v_call: TRBV27; j_call: TRBJ2-3; d_call: -; cdr3_aa: CASTDGKDTQYF; cdr3_nt: TGTGCCAGCACCGACGGGAAAGATACGCAGTATTTT